The 2 T cell receptor beta chains presented below share a single source sample, sequenced in a study of blood T cell repertoires in COVID-19. The data were produced by immunoSEQ multiplex PCR, yet TCRdb's version contains in-frame clones alone and is incomplete. The table lists 250,000 to 300,000 clones, 81% of them singletons, with around 2.9% in the top ten. Sequenced sample: peripheral blood. The source of these receptors is a woman aged 60-75 years with active or convalescent COVID-19.

The chain is built from TRBV7-9 and TRBJ2-7; 7 positions match TRBD1. Looked up from germline, CDR1 is SEHNR and CDR2 is FQNEAQ (reference sequence). J was trimmed by 0 bases and V by 5 bases; bases with no gene match: 7. The CDR3 spans 15 residues. CDR3 DNA: TGTGCCAGCAGCCAGTCGACAGGGAACTCCTACGAGCAGTACTTC. This gives the protein CASSQSTGNSYEQYF.

The chain has TRBV15 and TRBJ2-2; no reliable D call. The CDR3 extends over 13 amino acids. CDR1 is LNHNV, CDR2 YYDKDF, per germline (reference sequence). The V and J ends lost 4 bases and 5 bases respectively, with 8 bases between them. The CDR3 sequence: CATSIAGTGELFF. The CDR3 nucleotides read TGTGCCACCAGCATTGCAGGAACCGGGGAGCTGTTTTTT.